A single sample is the source of the 6 T cell receptor beta chains below, sequenced in a study of shared clonotypes between healthy human individuals. Clones were sequenced by immunoSEQ multiplex PCR, and TCRdb holds only the in-frame ones, with some missing. The table records some 1.1 million clones, approximately 80% of them present only once. The sample consisted of memory CD4+ T cells from PBMCs. Subset described: CD45RA-negative fraction. These receptors were collected from a man between 18 and 35 years old in good health. Some clones in this sample may be carry-over from other donors' samples.

The rearrangement links TRBV6-5 to TRBJ2-2, with a possible D match to TRBD2 (6 bases). V lost 0 bases to trimming and J lost 1 base, with 9 bases between them. The CDR3 loop spans 16 amino acids. CDR1 MNHEY and CDR2 SVGAGI come from the germline V gene. The CDR3 reads CASSYSGGQNTGELFF. The CDR3 coding sequence is TGTGCCAGCAGTTACTCGGGGGGTCAGAACACCGGGGAGCTGTTTTTT.

The chain combines TRBV5-1 with TRBJ1-2; perhaps TRBD1 as D (6 bases). The germline CDR1 and CDR2 sequences are SGHRS and YFSETQ. The CDR3 is made up of 14 amino acids. Deletions cut 1 base from V and 7 bases from J, with 14 bases between. The CDR3 reads CASSLNTGGSGYTF. The CDR3 region has the DNA TGCGCCAGCAGCTTGAATACGGGGGGCTCTGGCTACACCTTC.

This clone was seen only once. J is TRBJ1-1 and V is TRBV5-1, with D perhaps matching TRBD1 (5 bases). CDR1 is SGHRS and CDR2 is YFSETQ in the germline V gene. Trimming took 8 bases from V and 1 from J, leaving 9 bases between them. The CDR3 is 12 amino acids. CDR3 DNA sequence: TGCGCCAGTGGGACCGGGAACACTGAAGCTTTCTTT. Translation: CASGTGNTEAFF.

Here the CDR3 reads CASSPSFGYTF. The DNA for the CDR3 is TGTGCCAGCTCCCCCTCATTTGGCTACACCTTC. The J gene is TRBJ1-2, the V gene TRBV28; D unclear. Germline loops: CDR1 MDHEN, CDR2 SYDVKM. With 8 bases removed from V and 7 bases from J, the gap between germline ends came to 11 bases. The CDR3 runs 11 residues.

The genes are TRBV7-9 and TRBJ1-2, with 8 bases that match TRBD1. CDR3 length: 14 residues. In germline, CDR1 is SEHNR, CDR2 FQNEAQ (reference sequence). V lost 5 bases and J lost 8; bases outside the gene matches: 10. The CDR3 spells CASSTRTGSDGYTF. CDR3 nucleotide sequence: TGTGCCAGCAGCACCCGGACAGGGAGCGACGGCTACACCTTC. The variable domain in full, with the rest retrieved from reference TRBV7-9 and TRBJ1-2, is DTGVSQNPRHKITKRGQNVTFRCDPISEHNRLYWYRQTLGQGPEFLTYFQNEAQLEKSRLLSDRFSAERPKGSFSTLEIQRTEQGDSAMYLCASSTRTGSDGYTFGSGTRLTVV.

J is TRBJ2-5 and V is TRBV5-1; 8 bases map to TRBD1. The CDR3 has 14 amino acids. Germline trimming cut 2 bases from V and 5 bases from J; bases unmatched to any gene: 5. Germline-derived CDR1 and CDR2 are SGHRS and YFSETQ. The CDR3: CASSFGQGAETQYF. DNA for the CDR3: TGCGCCAGCAGCTTCGGGCAGGGGGCTGAGACCCAGTACTTC.